This T cell receptor (beta chain) was documented in a study of Graves' ophthalmopathy and Graves' hyperthyroidism. General observations from the study: The 13-signature model separated ophthalmopathy from stable hyperthyroidism at approximately 91% sensitivity and about 80% specificity. Blood was where most expanded thyroid clonotypes above 0.001 frequency also turned up.

Worth noting for this clonotype: The antigen is not known.

As the template, RNA transcripts were used to amplify TCR beta CDR3 regions. Amplification began with first-round RT-PCR using HTBI primers, then second-round multiplex PCR was performed. TCRdb re-called the multiplex PCR reads with MiXCR, one entry per CDR3 protein. The table has over a million distinct CDR3 sequences, about 36% seen once. V dropped 3 bases and J dropped 3; count of bases not matched to a gene: 5. CDR3 length: 15 residues. The specimen was peripheral blood or thyroid tissue (not recorded which). This chain joins TRBV12-3 or TRBV12-4 and TRBJ2-7; 10 nucleotides align to TRBD1. The sequence was collected from an adult man with Graves' hyperthyroidism. CDR3: CASSFETGGFYEQYF. Written as DNA, the CDR3 is TGTGCCAGCAGTTTTGAGACAGGGGGCTTCTACGAGCAGTACTTC.